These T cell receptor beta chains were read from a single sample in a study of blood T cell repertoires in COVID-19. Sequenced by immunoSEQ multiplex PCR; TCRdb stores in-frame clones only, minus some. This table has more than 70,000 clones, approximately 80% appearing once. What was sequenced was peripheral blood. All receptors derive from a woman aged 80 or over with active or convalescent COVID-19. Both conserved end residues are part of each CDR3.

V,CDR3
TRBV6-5,CASSYRGQGTYEQYF
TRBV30,CAWSSLGGSYNEQFF
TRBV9,CASMTSGASLLSCDEQYF
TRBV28,CASTAKLDRVHEQYF
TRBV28,CASSSSGGADNEQFF
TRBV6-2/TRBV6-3,CASSLGLVYGYTF
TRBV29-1,CSVEDPVRGGYGYTF
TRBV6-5,CASSYPSGGAYNEQFF
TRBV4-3,CASSQDPPYADRPLETQYF
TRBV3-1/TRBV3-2,CASSQWTSGSRSSYEQYF
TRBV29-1,CSVASTGVEQYF